One sample yielded the 19 T cell receptor beta chains listed below, sequenced in a study of blood T cell repertoires in COVID-19. Sequencing used immunoSEQ multiplex PCR; TCRdb keeps in-frame clones, though not all of them. The profile covers roughly 260,000 clones, with around 89% appearing a single time and roughly 4% taken by the ten largest. Sample: peripheral blood. The receptor source for this set is a man aged 60 to 75 who had recovered from COVID-19.

The chain is built from TRBV14 and TRBJ1-1, with TRBD1 matching 9 bases. CDR1 SGHDN and CDR2 FVKESK come from the germline V gene. There are 15 residues in the CDR3. Unmatched junction bases numbered 4, after V lost 1 base and J lost 4 bases. As DNA, the CDR3 is TGTGCCAGCAGCCAAGTAACAGGGGGCTTCACTGAAGCTTTCTTT. The encoded protein is CASSQVTGGFTEAFF.

This chain joins TRBV7-2 and TRBJ1-2; D not resolved. V was shortened by 3 bases and J by 3 bases, with 11 bases between the two germline ends. This CDR3 spans 14 amino acids. Germline V gene data show CDR1 as SGHTA and CDR2 as FQGNSA. CDR3 amino acids: CASSFQEGYYGYTF. CDR3 sequence (DNA): TGTGCCAGCAGCTTCCAGGAGGGTTACTATGGCTACACCTTC.

The V and J genes are TRBV7-9 and TRBJ1-4; D remains ambiguous. CDR3 length: 13 residues. Germline V lookup: CDR1 SEHNR, CDR2 FQNEAQ (reference sequence). Trimming cost V 2 bases and J 4 bases, with 5 bases left between them. CDR3 nucleotides: TGTGCCAGCAGCTTAATCGTTAATGAAAAACTGTTTTTT. It codes for CASSLIVNEKLFF.

The chain joins TRBV19 to TRBJ1-2; 8 nucleotides match TRBD1. The CDR3 totals 16 residues. Germline lookup yields CDR1 LNHDA and CDR2 SQIVND (reference sequence). The junction had 9 bases not matched to a gene; V was cut back by 5 bases and J by 1 base. The DNA for the CDR3 is TGTGCCAGTAGTCCTTTGGACAGGGTTGGTAACTATGGCTACACCTTC. Its protein product is CASSPLDRVGNYGYTF.

The chain carries TRBV6-5 and TRBJ1-3, with 7 positions matching TRBD1. The CDR3 has 16 residues. Trimming cost V 2 bases and J 0 bases; bases outside gene matches: 4. CDR1 and CDR2 from the germline V gene are MNHEY and SVGAGI. The CDR3 coding sequence is TGTGCCAGCAGTTACCAGGACAGGACCTCTGGAAACACCATATATTTT. Amino acids: CASSYQDRTSGNTIYF.

With regard to this clone: This sample also contains other DNA sequences that code for the same CDR3. The chain joins TRBV9 to TRBJ2-3, with TRBD2 matching 10 bases. Losses at the gene ends were 2 bases for V and 1 base for J; bases not matched to a gene: 4. There are 16 residues in the CDR3. Germline V CDR1 and CDR2: SGDLS, YYNGEE. The CDR3 region is CASSVVAGGRTDTQYF. The DNA of the CDR3 is TGTGCCAGCAGCGTGGTAGCGGGGGGCCGCACAGATACGCAGTATTTT.

V and J are TRBV6-6 and TRBJ2-3; 11 nucleotides agree with TRBD2. J gave up 6 bases and V 2 bases, and 7 bases lay outside the gene matches. There are 16 residues in the CDR3. Germline lookup yields CDR1 MNHNY and CDR2 SVGAGI (reference sequence). The CDR3 reads CASSYHSGGALDTQYF. In nucleotides, the CDR3 is TGTGCCAGCAGTTACCATAGCGGGGGGGCCCTCGATACGCAGTATTTT.

CDR3 DNA sequence: TGTGCCAGCAGCTTAGCCAAGGGGCTAGCGGGGAGCCGCAATGAGCAGTTCTTC. It specifies CASSLAKGLAGSRNEQFF. The chain is built from TRBV11-2 and TRBJ2-1, with TRBD2 matching over 9 bases. Germline-derived CDR1 and CDR2 are SGHAT and FQNNGV. The trim removed 1 base at V and 6 bases at J, leaving 13 bases unmatched. The CDR3 has 18 amino acids.

The V gene is TRBV28, the J gene TRBJ2-6, with a weak D call TRBD2 (5 bases). V was cut by 3 bases and J by 0 bases, with 6 bases left in between. The CDR3 runs 15 residues. Germline V CDR1 and CDR2: MDHEN, SYDVKM. CDR3 in amino acids: CASSLGSSGANVLTF. In nucleotides, the CDR3 is TGTGCCAGCAGTTTGGGGAGCTCTGGGGCCAACGTCCTGACTTTC.

The chain couples TRBV5-1 to TRBJ1-2; D possibly corresponds to TRBD1 (6 bases). Germline values: CDR1 SGHRS, CDR2 YFSETQ. CDR3 size: 15 residues. Trimming removed 1 base from V and 2 bases from J, with 12 bases in between. CDR3 sequence (DNA): TGCGCCAGCAGCTTGTCCTGGACAGAAAACTATGGCTACACCTTC. The encoded protein is CASSLSWTENYGYTF.

This chain joins TRBV6-4 and TRBJ2-3, with 7 bases aligning to TRBD2. CDR1 and CDR2 from the germline V gene are MRHNA and SNTAGT. V shed 6 bases and J 3 bases; nucleotides not matched to a gene: 6. The CDR3 is made up of 14 amino acids. CDR3 nucleotides: TGTGCCAGCAGCCGGGGGGTAGAGACAGATACGCAGTATTTT. Its protein product is CASSRGVETDTQYF.

The chain employs TRBV27 and TRBJ2-2; D is possibly TRBD1 (6 bases). The CDR3 has 18 residues. The ends were cut back, 1 base at V and 1 base at J, with 16 bases in the middle. Germline V CDR1 and CDR2: MNHEY, SMNVEV (reference sequence). The CDR3 region has the DNA TGTGCCAGCAGTTTATTTTCGACAGGCAAATTGAACACCGGGGAGCTGTTTTTT. Translated, it gives CASSLFSTGKLNTGELFF.

The gene calls are TRBV5-6 and TRBJ1-5; no clear D gene. CDR1 and CDR2 from the germline V gene are SGHDT and YYEEEE. The CDR3 spans 15 residues. Trimming shortened V by 0 bases and J by 1 base, and 8 bases separated the two germline ends. The CDR3 region is CASSLAPRSNQPQHF. The CDR3 DNA is TGTGCCAGCAGCTTGGCTCCCCGGAGCAATCAGCCCCAGCATTTT.

This chain connects TRBV6-6 to TRBJ2-3, with 7 bases aligning to TRBD1. The CDR3 contains 17 residues. With 5 bases clipped from V and 0 bases from J, the junction kept 11 bases outside the gene matches. CDR1 and CDR2 from the germline V gene are MNHNY and SVGAGI (reference sequence). The CDR3 region has the DNA TGTGCCAGCAGTCTACAAAACAGGGGTACTAGCACAGATACGCAGTATTTT. It yields the protein CASSLQNRGTSTDTQYF.

The gene calls are TRBV7-2 and TRBJ2-2; TRBD2 aligns across 8 bases. Germline V CDR1 and CDR2: SGHTA, FQGNSA. CDR3 length equals 18 residues. The V gene end was trimmed by 7 bases and the J gene end by 0 bases; junction bases not matched to a gene: 13. CDR3 DNA: TGTGCCAGCATCGCCTCGGGGGGGAAAATCGCGAACACCGGGGAGCTGTTTTTT. Residues: CASIASGGKIANTGELFF.

V gene TRBV12-3 or TRBV12-4 combines with J gene TRBJ1-2; the D is unclear. The CDR3 is 13 amino acids. V was pared by 6 bases and J by 7 bases, with 15 bases between. Here the CDR3 reads CASSLAGEGGYTF. In DNA form, the CDR3 reads TGTGCCAGCAGCCTAGCGGGAGAGGGTGGCTACACCTTC.

The V call is TRBV6-1, the J call TRBJ2-7; D possibly corresponds to TRBD1 (6 bases). This CDR3 comprises 16 residues. Per germline, CDR1 MNHNS and CDR2 SASEGT. Trimming removed 2 bases at V and 7 bases at J, with 21 bases between. CDR3 region: CASSEIEGGSLGEQYF. CDR3 nucleotides: TGTGCCAGCAGTGAAATTGAAGGGGGTTCTCTCGGGGAGCAGTACTTC.

V and J are TRBV18 and TRBJ1-2, with D possibly being TRBD1 (6 bases). This CDR3 region has 15 residues. Between the trimmed V and J ends, which lost 6 bases and 0 bases, there was a span of 14 bases. Looked up from germline, CDR1 is KGHSH and CDR2 is LQKENI. CDR3 sequence reads: CASSPGDIANYGYTF. DNA for the CDR3: TGTGCCAGCTCGCCCGGGGACATAGCTAACTATGGCTACACCTTC.

This chain connects TRBV5-1 to TRBJ1-4; D is possibly TRBD1 (6 bases). V gave up 4 bases and J gave up 8 bases, with 21 bases separating them. From germline, CDR1 is SGHRS and CDR2 YFSETQ. This CDR3 region has 16 residues. This CDR3 reads CASSPRWGGGQEKLFF. DNA of the CDR3: TGCGCCAGCAGCCCCAGGTGGGGGGGCGGACAGGAAAAACTGTTTTTT.